Each of the 8 T cell receptor beta chains below was sequenced from the same sample in a study of blood T cell repertoires in COVID-19 (TCRdb year 2020). Library creation used the immunoSEQ multiplex PCR assay. TCRdb retrieved this table from immuneACCESS and kept in-frame rearrangements only. Not all clones are present; in checked studies, unresolved V genes account for under half, and no reason is known for the remainder. Counted in this sample were some 380,000 clones; roughly 80% of them appeared once. More than 0.85% of the sample rests with the top ten. The source material was peripheral blood. These receptors all come from a human donor with acute or convalescent COVID-19. The donor label of this sample is uncertain.

In its sample, this clone was seen many times. CDR3 loop: CAWSTWGGDQRIGYGYTF. The CDR3 DNA is TGTGCCTGGAGTACCTGGGGAGGAGACCAAAGGATTGGCTATGGCTACACCTTC. The chain links TRBV30 to TRBJ1-2; D call uncertain. In germline, CDR1 is GTSNPN, CDR2 SVGIG (reference sequence). V was pared by 2 bases and J by 4 bases, with 26 bases between. The length of the CDR3 is 18 residues.

The rearrangement links TRBV18 to TRBJ1-2; the D gene is possibly TRBD1 (6 bases). This CDR3 contains 17 residues. In germline, CDR1 is KGHSH, CDR2 LQKENI. The germline V and J ends were trimmed by 3 bases and 2 bases, with 19 bases remaining between them. The CDR3 protein is CASSPPGGPNFNYGYTF. The CDR3 DNA is TGTGCCAGCTCACCCCCGGGGGGGCCAAACTTCAACTATGGCTACACCTTC.

The gene calls are TRBV6-5 and TRBJ1-5; 7 positions match TRBD1. V lost 0 bases, J lost 7 bases, and 3 bases stayed unmatched. The germline CDR1 and CDR2 sequences are MNHEY and SVGAGI. The CDR3 covers 14 residues. The CDR3 sequence is CASSYSTGEQPQHF. The CDR3 DNA follows: TGTGCCAGCAGTTACTCTACAGGGGAGCAGCCCCAGCATTTT.

The chain combines TRBV5-1 with TRBJ2-2; 14 nucleotides agree with TRBD2. Germline assignment: CDR1 SGHRS and CDR2 YFSETQ. CDR3 length equals 15 residues. J lost 12 bases, V lost 0 bases, and 4 bases had no gene match. As DNA, the CDR3 is TGCGCCAGCAGCTTGGCCGGGACTAGCGGGAGCCAGCTGTTTTTT. It specifies CASSLAGTSGSQLFF. The complete variable domain, with remaining parts taken from reference TRBV5-1 and TRBJ2-2, reads KAGVTQTPRYLIKTRGQQVTLSCSPISGHRSVSWYQQTPGQGLQFLFEYFSETQRNKGNFPGRFSGRQFSNSRSEMNVSTLELGDSALYLCASSLAGTSGSQLFFGEGSRLTVL.

The chain is built from TRBV6-1 and TRBJ1-3; 8 bases are a match to TRBD1. Germline values: CDR1 MNHNS, CDR2 SASEGT. The CDR3 is 16 amino acids. V dropped 0 bases and J dropped 0; count of bases not matched to a gene: 1. The CDR3 nucleotides read TGTGCCAGCAGTGAAGCGGGACAGGCCTCTGGAAACACCATATATTTT. Residues: CASSEAGQASGNTIYF.

This clone was seen more than once but under ten times. V gene TRBV7-9 combines with J gene TRBJ2-1, with a weak D call TRBD2 (6 bases). The CDR3 runs 17 residues. In germline, CDR1 is SEHNR, CDR2 FQNEAQ (reference sequence). The V and J ends lost 2 bases and 6 bases respectively, with 20 bases between them. The CDR3 nucleotides read TGTGCCAGCAGCTTACTTGCGTCCGGGACTTTCCCCAATGAGCAGTTCTTC. This encodes CASSLLASGTFPNEQFF.

The chain has TRBV5-1 and TRBJ1-2; 7 nucleotides agree with TRBD1. The CDR3 runs to 14 residues. The ends lost 6 bases at V and 7 bases at J; junction bases unmatched: 12. The germline V gene encodes CDR1 SGHRS and CDR2 YFSETQ. The CDR3 nucleotides are TGCGCCAGCACCTATGACAGGGCGGGGAGTGGCTACACCTTC. Translation gives CASTYDRAGSGYTF.

The rearrangement joins TRBV12-3 or TRBV12-4 to TRBJ1-2; no firm D call. The CDR3 sequence is 12 residues long. The V gene lost 6 bases and the J gene lost 2 bases, with 7 bases spanning the gap. CDR3 sequence (DNA): TGTGCCAGCAGGGAGAAGAACTATGGCTACACCTTC. Its protein is CASREKNYGYTF.